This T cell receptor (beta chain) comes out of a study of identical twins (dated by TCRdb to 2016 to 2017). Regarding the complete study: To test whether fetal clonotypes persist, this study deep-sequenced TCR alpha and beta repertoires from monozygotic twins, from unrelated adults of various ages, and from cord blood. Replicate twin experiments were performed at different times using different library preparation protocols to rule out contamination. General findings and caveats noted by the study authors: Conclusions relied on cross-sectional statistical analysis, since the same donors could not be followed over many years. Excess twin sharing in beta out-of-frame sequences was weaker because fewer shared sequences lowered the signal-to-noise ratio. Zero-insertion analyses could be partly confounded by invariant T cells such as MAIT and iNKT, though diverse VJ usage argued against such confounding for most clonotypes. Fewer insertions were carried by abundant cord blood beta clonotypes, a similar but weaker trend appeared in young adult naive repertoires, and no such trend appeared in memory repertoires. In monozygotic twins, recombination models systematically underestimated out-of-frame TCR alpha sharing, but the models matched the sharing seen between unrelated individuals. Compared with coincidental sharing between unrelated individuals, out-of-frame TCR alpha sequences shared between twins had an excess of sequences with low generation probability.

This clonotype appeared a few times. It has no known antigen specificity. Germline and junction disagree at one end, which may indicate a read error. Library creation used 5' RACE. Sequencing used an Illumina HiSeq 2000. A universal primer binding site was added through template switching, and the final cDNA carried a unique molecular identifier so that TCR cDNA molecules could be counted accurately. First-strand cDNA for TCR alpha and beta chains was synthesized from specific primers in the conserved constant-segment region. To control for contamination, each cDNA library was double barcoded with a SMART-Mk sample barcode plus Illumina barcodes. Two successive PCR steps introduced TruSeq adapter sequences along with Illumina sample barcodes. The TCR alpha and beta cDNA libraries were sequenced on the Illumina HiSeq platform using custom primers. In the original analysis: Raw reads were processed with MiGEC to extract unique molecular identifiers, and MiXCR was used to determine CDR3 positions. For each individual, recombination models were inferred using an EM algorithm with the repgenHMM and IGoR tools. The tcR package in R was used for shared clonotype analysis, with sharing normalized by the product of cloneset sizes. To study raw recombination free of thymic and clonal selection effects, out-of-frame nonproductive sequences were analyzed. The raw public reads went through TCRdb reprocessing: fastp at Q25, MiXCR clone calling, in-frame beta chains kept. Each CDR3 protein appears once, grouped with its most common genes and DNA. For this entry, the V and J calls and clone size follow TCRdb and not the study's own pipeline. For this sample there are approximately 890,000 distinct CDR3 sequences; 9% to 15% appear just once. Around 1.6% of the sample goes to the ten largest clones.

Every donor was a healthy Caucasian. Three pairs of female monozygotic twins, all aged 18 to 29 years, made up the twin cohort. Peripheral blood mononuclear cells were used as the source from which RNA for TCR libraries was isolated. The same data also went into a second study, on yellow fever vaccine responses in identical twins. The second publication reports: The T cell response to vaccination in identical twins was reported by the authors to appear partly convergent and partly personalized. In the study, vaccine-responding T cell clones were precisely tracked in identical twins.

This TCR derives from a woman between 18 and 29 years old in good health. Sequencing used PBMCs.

In nucleotides, the sequence is TGTGTCAGCAGTAACGATGGTAGCGGGAGGGATACGCAGTATTTT. It is translated as CVSSNDGSGRDTQYF. The chain is assembled from TRBV2 and TRBJ2-3; TRBD2 matches 10 bases in the middle. From the cysteine up to the phenylalanine, the CDR3 has a length of 15 residues. CDR3 DNA is the only sequence kept; it has 45 bases, read in frame from the first base. The germline V gene yields SNHLY for CDR1 and FYNNEI for CDR2. The reference TRBV2 and TRBJ2-3 proteins fill in what lies around the CDR3, so the full variable domain reads EPEVTQTPSHQVTQMGQEVILRCVPISNHLYFYWYRQILGQKVEFLVSFYNNEISEKSEIFDDQFSVERPDGSNFTLKIRSTKLEDSAMYFCVSSNDGSGRDTQYFGPGTRLTVL.